The source of this T cell receptor (beta chain) is a study of cytomegalovirus exposure and HLA in healthy donors. Study findings and constraints: At a 0.05 false discovery rate, a later analysis found some 17,000 TCR beta sequences to be associated with HLA alleles. Reportedly, diagnosis of cytomegalovirus status by the classifier showed high specificity and sensitivity.

This PCR relied on a set of 60 Vbeta primers and 13 Jbeta primers. Assay: immunoSEQ multiplex PCR; the TCRdb copy retains only in-frame clones and omits some. The table lists approximately 99,000 clones, 73% of them singletons, with around 3.5% in the top ten. The CDR3 is made up of 16 amino acids. Germline lookup yields CDR1 LNHDA and CDR2 SQIVND (reference sequence). V lost 6 bases, J lost 2 bases, and 17 bases lay in between. Comments on this clone: As yet, its antigen is unknown.

The specimen was PBMCs. The chain links TRBV19 to TRBJ1-5; unclear D gene. This sequence originates from a middle-aged man in good health and CMV-seronegative. The CDR3 region is CASRTSQRAGNQPQHF. The CDR3 DNA reads TGTGCCAGTAGAACCTCCCAGAGGGCTGGCAATCAGCCCCAGCATTTT.